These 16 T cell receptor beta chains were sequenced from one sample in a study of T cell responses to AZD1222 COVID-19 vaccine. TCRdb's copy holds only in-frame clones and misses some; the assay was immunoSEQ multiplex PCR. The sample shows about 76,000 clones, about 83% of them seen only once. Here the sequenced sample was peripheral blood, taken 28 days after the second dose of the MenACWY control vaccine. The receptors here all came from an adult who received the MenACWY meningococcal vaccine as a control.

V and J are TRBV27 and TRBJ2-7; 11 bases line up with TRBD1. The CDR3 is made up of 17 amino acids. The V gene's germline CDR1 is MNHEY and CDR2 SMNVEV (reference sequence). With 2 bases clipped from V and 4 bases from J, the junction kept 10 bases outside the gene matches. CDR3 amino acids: CASSLTHGTGGSYEQYF. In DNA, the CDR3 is TGTGCCAGCAGTTTAACTCACGGGACAGGGGGATCGTACGAGCAGTACTTC.

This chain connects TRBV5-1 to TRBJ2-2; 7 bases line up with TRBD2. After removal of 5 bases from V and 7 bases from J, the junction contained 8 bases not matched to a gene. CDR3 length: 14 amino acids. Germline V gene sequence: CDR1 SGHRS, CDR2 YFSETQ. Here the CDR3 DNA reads TGCGCCAGCAGGAGGGAGACTAGCATCGGGGAGCTGTTTTTT. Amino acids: CASRRETSIGELFF.

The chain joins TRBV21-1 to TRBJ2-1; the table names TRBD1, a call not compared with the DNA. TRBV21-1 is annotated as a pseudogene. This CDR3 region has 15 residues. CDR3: CARVVRGERYNEQFF. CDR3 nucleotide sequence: TGTGCCAGAGTAGTCAGGGGCGAACGATACAATGAGCAGTTCTTC.

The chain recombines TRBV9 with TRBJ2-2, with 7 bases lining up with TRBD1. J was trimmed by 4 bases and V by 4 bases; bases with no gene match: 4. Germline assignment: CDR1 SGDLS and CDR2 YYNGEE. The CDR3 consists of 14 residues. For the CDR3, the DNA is TGTGCCAGCAGCCCGGGACAGCTCACCGGGGAGCTGTTTTTT. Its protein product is CASSPGQLTGELFF.

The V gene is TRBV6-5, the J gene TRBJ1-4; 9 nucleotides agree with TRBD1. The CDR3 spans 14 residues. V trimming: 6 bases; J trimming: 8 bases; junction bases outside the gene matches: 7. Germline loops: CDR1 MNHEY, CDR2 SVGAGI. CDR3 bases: TGTGCCAGCAGCCAACAGGGGGCAGAAGAAAAACTGTTTTTT. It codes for CASSQQGAEEKLFF.

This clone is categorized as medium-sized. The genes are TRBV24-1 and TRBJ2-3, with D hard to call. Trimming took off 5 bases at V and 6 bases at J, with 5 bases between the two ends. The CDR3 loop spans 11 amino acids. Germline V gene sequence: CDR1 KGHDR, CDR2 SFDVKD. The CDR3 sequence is CATSVSDTQYF. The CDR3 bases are TGTGCCACCAGTGTATCCGATACGCAGTATTTT.

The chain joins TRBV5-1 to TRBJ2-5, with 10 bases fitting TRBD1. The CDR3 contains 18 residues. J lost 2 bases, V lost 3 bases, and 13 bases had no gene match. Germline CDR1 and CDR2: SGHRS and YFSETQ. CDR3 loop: CASSSERRDRGPQETQYF. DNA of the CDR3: TGCGCCAGCAGCTCAGAACGGCGGGACAGGGGACCACAAGAGACCCAGTACTTC.

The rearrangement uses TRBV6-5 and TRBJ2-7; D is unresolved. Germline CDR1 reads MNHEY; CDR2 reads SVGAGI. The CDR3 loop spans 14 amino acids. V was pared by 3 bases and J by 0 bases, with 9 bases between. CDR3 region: CASSYLRSSYEQYF. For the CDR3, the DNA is TGTGCCAGCAGTTATCTGAGGAGCTCCTACGAGCAGTACTTC.

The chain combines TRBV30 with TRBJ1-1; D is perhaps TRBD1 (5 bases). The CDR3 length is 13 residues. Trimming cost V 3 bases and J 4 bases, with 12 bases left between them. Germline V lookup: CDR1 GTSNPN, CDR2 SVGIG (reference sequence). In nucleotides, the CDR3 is TGTGCCTGGAGATCTCCGGGGGGCACTGAAGCTTTCTTT. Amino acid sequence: CAWRSPGGTEAFF.

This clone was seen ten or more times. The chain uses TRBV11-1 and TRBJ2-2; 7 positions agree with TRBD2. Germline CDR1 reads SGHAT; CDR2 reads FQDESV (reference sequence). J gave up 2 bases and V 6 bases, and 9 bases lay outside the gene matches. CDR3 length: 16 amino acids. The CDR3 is CASRPASGDNTGELFF. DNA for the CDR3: TGTGCCAGCAGACCCGCTAGCGGAGATAACACCGGGGAGCTGTTTTTT.

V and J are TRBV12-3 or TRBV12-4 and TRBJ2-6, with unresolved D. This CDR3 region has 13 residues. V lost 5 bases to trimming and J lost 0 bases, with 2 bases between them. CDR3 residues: CASSSSGANVLTF. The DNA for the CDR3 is TGTGCCAGCAGTAGCTCTGGGGCCAACGTCCTGACTTTC.

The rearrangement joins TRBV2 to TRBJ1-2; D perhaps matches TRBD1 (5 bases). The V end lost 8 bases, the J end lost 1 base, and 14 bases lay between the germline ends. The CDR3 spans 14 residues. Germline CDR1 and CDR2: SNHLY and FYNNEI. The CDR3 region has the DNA TGTGCCAGCGTAGGCGGGGCGATTAACTATGGCTACACCTTC. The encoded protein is CASVGGAINYGYTF.

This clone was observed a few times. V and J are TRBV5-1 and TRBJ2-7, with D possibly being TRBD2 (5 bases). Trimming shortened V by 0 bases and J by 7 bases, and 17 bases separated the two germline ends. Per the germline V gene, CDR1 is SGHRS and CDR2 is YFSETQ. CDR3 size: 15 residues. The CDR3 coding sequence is TGCGCCAGCAGCTTGGATCCTCTGCGTTCGGGGGAGCAGTACTTC. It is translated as CASSLDPLRSGEQYF.

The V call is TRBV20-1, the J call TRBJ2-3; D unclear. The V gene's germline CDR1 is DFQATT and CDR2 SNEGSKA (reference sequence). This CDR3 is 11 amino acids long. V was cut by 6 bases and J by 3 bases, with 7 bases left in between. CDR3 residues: CSARTTDTQYF. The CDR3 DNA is TGCAGTGCCCGTACTACAGATACGCAGTATTTT.

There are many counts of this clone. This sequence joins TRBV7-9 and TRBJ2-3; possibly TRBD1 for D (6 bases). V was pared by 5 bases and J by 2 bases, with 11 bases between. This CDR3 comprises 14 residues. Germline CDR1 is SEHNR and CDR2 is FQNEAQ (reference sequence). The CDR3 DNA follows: TGTGCCAGCAGCGACCCAGGGGCCACAGATACGCAGTATTTT. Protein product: CASSDPGATDTQYF.

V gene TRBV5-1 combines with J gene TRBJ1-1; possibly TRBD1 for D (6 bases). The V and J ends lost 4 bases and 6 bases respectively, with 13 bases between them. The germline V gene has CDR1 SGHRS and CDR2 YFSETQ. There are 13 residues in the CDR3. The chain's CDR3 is CASSITGSAEAFF. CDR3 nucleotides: TGCGCCAGCAGCATCACAGGGAGCGCTGAAGCTTTCTTT.